These 32 T cell receptor beta chains were sequenced from one sample in a study of blood T cell repertoires in COVID-19. Profiled with immunoSEQ multiplex PCR; TCRdb holds only in-frame clones, not every one. The sample consists of 150,000 to 200,000 clones, roughly 88% of them appearing once. Material: peripheral blood. Source of these receptors: a man older than 75 with COVID-19, enrolled during active disease.

The chain recombines TRBV4-3 with TRBJ2-3; 14 bases map to TRBD2. Germline CDR1 and CDR2: LGHNA and YSLEER. V trimming: 1 base; J trimming: 3 bases; junction bases outside the gene matches: 6. This CDR3 has 18 amino acids. The CDR3 protein is CASSQVGTSGGGTDTQYF. Written as DNA, the CDR3 is TGCGCCAGCAGCCAAGTAGGGACTAGCGGGGGAGGAACAGATACGCAGTATTTT.

This clone was seen just once. The same CDR3 also results from other DNA sequences found in this sample. The rearrangement uses TRBV20-1 and TRBJ1-1, with 8 positions matching TRBD1. CDR3 length: 11 residues. After removal of 6 bases from V and 8 bases from J, the junction contained 5 bases not matched to a gene. The V gene's germline CDR1 is DFQATT and CDR2 SNEGSKA (reference sequence). The CDR3 sequence: CSARQGTEAFF. The CDR3 DNA reads as TGCAGTGCAAGACAGGGGACAGAAGCTTTCTTT.

J is TRBJ1-5 and V is TRBV6-6; D possibly corresponds to TRBD1 (5 bases). The CDR3 sequence is 14 residues long. The germline V and J ends were trimmed by 4 bases and 3 bases, with 10 bases remaining between them. Germline CDR1 MNHNY, CDR2 SVGAGI (reference sequence). DNA for the CDR3: TGTGCCAGCAGTTCTCCGGGGGACAATCAGCCCCAGCATTTT. Protein sequence: CASSSPGDNQPQHF.

The V gene is TRBV9, the J gene TRBJ2-1, with 8 positions matching TRBD2. From germline, CDR1 is SGDLS and CDR2 YYNGEE. The CDR3 is 17 amino acids. The junction had 9 bases not matched to a gene; V was cut back by 0 bases and J by 4 bases. The DNA of the CDR3 is TGTGCCAGCAGCGTAGAACTGGCGACTAGCGTATACAATGAGCAGTTCTTC. It is translated as CASSVELATSVYNEQFF.

This clone showed up just a few times. The chain couples TRBV9 to TRBJ2-6; maybe TRBD1 (6 bases). The ends were cut back, 0 bases at V and 0 bases at J, with 10 bases in the middle. Germline V lookup: CDR1 SGDLS, CDR2 YYNGEE. The CDR3 loop spans 17 amino acids. CDR3: CASSVVDRTSGANVLTF. The CDR3 region has the DNA TGTGCCAGCAGCGTAGTCGACAGGACCTCTGGGGCCAACGTCCTGACTTTC. Using reference TRBV9 and TRBJ2-6 for the parts outside the CDR3, the full variable domain is DSGVTQTPKHLITATGQRVTLRCSPRSGDLSVYWYQQSLDQGLQFLIQYYNGEERAKGNILERFSAQQFPDLHSELNLSSLELGDSALYFCASSVVDRTSGANVLTFGAGSRLTVL.

The genes are TRBV6-5 and TRBJ1-1, with TRBD1 identical over 7 bases. In germline, CDR1 is MNHEY, CDR2 SVGAGI. The CDR3 contains 15 residues. Unmatched junction bases numbered 4, after V lost 2 bases and J lost 1 base. Here the CDR3 DNA reads TGTGCCAGCAGTTACGGGGGACAGAGGAACACTGAAGCTTTCTTT. Amino acids: CASSYGGQRNTEAFF.

The chain recombines TRBV18 with TRBJ2-5; a weak D match, TRBD2 (6 bases). Germline V gives CDR1 KGHSH, CDR2 LQKENI. Trimming removed 6 bases at V and 1 base at J, with 12 bases between. This CDR3 contains 14 residues. In DNA form, the CDR3 reads TGTGCCAGCTCGCCCGGAGGGTCCCAAGAGACCCAGTACTTC. Translating gives CASSPGGSQETQYF.

The chain combines TRBV2 with TRBJ2-5; 8 nucleotides match TRBD2. CDR1 is SNHLY, CDR2 FYNNEI, per germline. The CDR3 loop spans 14 amino acids. Germline trimming cut 5 bases from V and 12 bases from J; bases unmatched to any gene: 14. CDR3 DNA sequence: TGTGCCAGCAGTCCCCTCCGGCGGGGGGCAGATAAGTACTTC. This encodes CASSPLRRGADKYF.

The rearrangement joins TRBV6-5 to TRBJ2-7; TRBD2 matches at 7 bases. The CDR3 contains 13 residues. The germline V gene has CDR1 MNHEY and CDR2 SVGAGI. V lost 2 bases, J lost 6 bases, and 4 bases stayed unmatched. In DNA, the CDR3 is TGTGCCAGCAGTTACCCAGGGAGGGGCGAGCAGTACTTC. Its translation: CASSYPGRGEQYF.

The gene calls are TRBV7-6 and TRBJ2-1, with D maybe TRBD2 (6 bases). Germline assignment: CDR1 SGHVS and CDR2 FNYEAQ. The CDR3 sequence is 18 residues long. Trimming took off 0 bases at V and 3 bases at J, with 18 bases between the two ends. In DNA form, the CDR3 reads TGTGCCAGCAGCTTAGCGGAGAGGAGGGGAGGCGTCTACAATGAGCAGTTCTTC. The encoded protein is CASSLAERRGGVYNEQFF.

The CDR3 sequence is CASSSGAPPEGYTF. The CDR3 DNA sequence: TGTGCCAGTAGCTCAGGGGCTCCTCCGGAGGGCTACACCTTC. The chain employs TRBV19 and TRBJ1-2, with D maybe TRBD1 (6 bases). The CDR3 is 14 amino acids. The V end was cut by 6 bases, the J end by 8 bases, with 19 bases between. Germline V gene lookup returns CDR1 LNHDA and CDR2 SQIVND (reference sequence). Combining the CDR3 with reference TRBV19 and TRBJ1-2 gives the whole variable domain DGGITQSPKYLFRKEGQNVTLSCEQNLNHDAMYWYRQDPGQGLRLIYYSQIVNDFQKGDIAEGYSVSREKKESFPLTVTSAQKNPTAFYLCASSSGAPPEGYTFGSGTRLTVV.

J is TRBJ2-7 and V is TRBV18, with D uncertain. CDR1 and CDR2 (germline): KGHSH, LQKENI. The CDR3 has 15 residues. V was cut by 2 bases and J by 7 bases, with 18 bases left in between. CDR3 DNA: TGTGCCAGCTCACCAGGTCCCCGATATCTGAGGGAGCAGTACTTC. Encoded protein: CASSPGPRYLREQYF.

V usage is TRBV15 and J usage is TRBJ1-2, with unresolved D. Trimming took 5 bases from V and 4 from J, leaving 14 bases between them. The CDR3 covers 14 residues. Germline lookup yields CDR1 LNHNV and CDR2 YYDKDF (reference sequence). CDR3 DNA sequence: TGTGCCACCAGCTCAACAAGGGAGGGCTATGGCTACACCTTC. Translation: CATSSTREGYGYTF.

CDR3: CSVVETSGAWEQYF. The CDR3 nucleotides are TGCAGCGTTGTAGAGACTAGCGGGGCCTGGGAGCAGTACTTC. The V gene is TRBV29-1, the J gene TRBJ2-7; 11 bases fit TRBD2. Germline V gene data show CDR1 as SQVTM and CDR2 as ANQGSEA. Trimming took 4 bases from V and 7 from J; bases not matched to a gene: 9. The CDR3 length is 14 residues.

This clone has a handful of counts. The chain has TRBV5-1 and TRBJ2-3, with 8 bases fitting TRBD2. The CDR3 is made up of 15 amino acids. Germline loops: CDR1 SGHRS, CDR2 YFSETQ. V lost 2 bases, J lost 4 bases, and 6 bases stayed unmatched. The chain's CDR3 is CASSFSGGRSDTQYF. CDR3 coding DNA: TGCGCCAGCAGCTTTTCGGGGGGGCGGTCAGATACGCAGTATTTT.

This clone was detected once. The CDR3 reads CASSLLSGGSVASGNTIYF. The CDR3 DNA reads TGCGCCAGCAGCTTGCTCTCGGGTGGCAGCGTCGCCTCTGGAAACACCATATATTTT. This rearrangement joins TRBV5-1 to TRBJ1-3; no clear D. This CDR3 region has 19 residues. Between the trimmed V and J ends, which lost 1 base and 0 bases, there was a span of 20 bases. Germline V gene lookup returns CDR1 SGHRS and CDR2 YFSETQ.

The CDR3 is CATSDVGEGSDTQYF. CDR3 bases: TGTGCCACCAGTGATGTGGGGGAGGGTTCGGATACGCAGTATTTT. The chain combines TRBV24-1 with TRBJ2-3, with 7 bases fitting TRBD2. The CDR3 runs 15 residues. V was pared by 3 bases and J by 6 bases, with 8 bases of the junction left unmatched. CDR1 KGHDR and CDR2 SFDVKD come from the germline V gene.

V is TRBV5-6 and J is TRBJ1-1; D is uncertain. CDR3 length: 15 residues. With 7 bases removed from V and 4 bases from J, the gap between germline ends came to 20 bases. Germline CDR1 is SGHDT and CDR2 is YYEEEE. The CDR3 sequence: CASGILGFGSTEAFF. The CDR3 DNA follows: TGTGCCAGCGGAATTCTCGGGTTCGGGAGCACTGAAGCTTTCTTT.

V usage is TRBV11-3 and J usage is TRBJ2-1; D not certain. V gave up 5 bases and J gave up 4 bases, with 18 bases separating them. Germline V gives CDR1 SGHNT, CDR2 YENEEA. The CDR3 spans 16 residues. The CDR3 spells CASSPFPQHPYNEQFF. The CDR3 region has the DNA TGTGCCAGCAGCCCCTTTCCCCAACACCCATACAATGAGCAGTTCTTC.

V usage is TRBV6-5 and J usage is TRBJ2-5, with 7 bases aligning to TRBD1. CDR3 size: 13 residues. The ends lost 6 bases at V and 5 bases at J; junction bases unmatched: 6. The germline gives CDR1 MNHEY, CDR2 SVGAGI. CDR3 loop: CASSGQDLETQYF. The DNA for the CDR3 is TGTGCCAGCAGCGGACAGGACTTGGAGACCCAGTACTTC.

V and J are TRBV20-1 and TRBJ2-7, with TRBD1 identical over 7 bases. The CDR3 covers 10 residues. Germline V gives CDR1 DFQATT, CDR2 SNEGSKA (reference sequence). J lost 12 bases, V lost 1 base, and 3 bases had no gene match. CDR3 residues: CSARARTGYF. CDR3 DNA: TGCAGTGCTAGAGCCCGGACAGGGTACTTC.

This chain joins TRBV2 and TRBJ2-6; TRBD2 might be the D (5 bases). The CDR3 extends over 14 amino acids. Between the trimmed V and J ends, which lost 7 bases and 0 bases, there was a span of 7 bases. CDR1 is SNHLY and CDR2 is FYNNEI in the germline V gene. CDR3: CASTRDSGANVLTF. The DNA of the CDR3 is TGTGCCAGCACGAGGGACTCTGGGGCCAACGTCCTGACTTTC.

V usage is TRBV25-1 and J usage is TRBJ2-5; 7 bases agree with TRBD1. The trim removed 6 bases at V and 1 base at J, leaving 5 bases unmatched. The CDR3 spans 14 residues. Germline CDR1 MGHDK, CDR2 SYGVNS. The CDR3 DNA reads as TGTGCCAGCAGCGCTCAGGGGGTCCAAGAGACCCAGTACTTC. Protein sequence: CASSAQGVQETQYF.

This sequence joins TRBV7-2 and TRBJ2-7, with 8 bases identical to TRBD2. The CDR3 is 15 residues long. Germline V gene data show CDR1 as SGHTA and CDR2 as FQGNSA. Losses at the gene ends were 4 bases for V and 3 bases for J; bases not matched to a gene: 8. CDR3: CASSSQRGRHYEQYF. The CDR3 bases are TGTGCCAGCAGCTCCCAGCGGGGGAGGCACTACGAGCAGTACTTC.

The V and J genes are TRBV5-1 and TRBJ1-1; D call uncertain. Trimming left V 3 bases short and J 1 base short, with 7 bases between. The CDR3 contains 13 residues. CDR1 and CDR2 (germline): SGHRS, YFSETQ. The CDR3 region has the DNA TGCGCCAGCAGCTACTCAGGGAACACTGAAGCTTTCTTT. Protein sequence: CASSYSGNTEAFF.

This chain uses TRBV6-1 with TRBJ2-3, with 9 bases lining up with TRBD2. V lost 4 bases and J lost 3; bases outside the gene matches: 8. Germline V CDR1 and CDR2: MNHNS, SASEGT. The CDR3 runs to 16 residues. The DNA of the CDR3 is TGTGCCAGCAGTGCCTTAGGCGGGGGGGTAACAGATACGCAGTATTTT. Its protein product is CASSALGGGVTDTQYF.

The chain uses TRBV18 and TRBJ1-2; 7 bases are shared with TRBD1. This CDR3 has 14 residues. Trimming took 6 bases from V and 2 from J; bases not matched to a gene: 6. Per the germline V gene, CDR1 is KGHSH and CDR2 is LQKENI. CDR3 nucleotide sequence: TGTGCCAGCTCGACGAGGGGGCTAAACTATGGCTACACCTTC. This sequence encodes CASSTRGLNYGYTF.

This sequence joins TRBV12-3 or TRBV12-4 and TRBJ2-7; D is unresolved. V was trimmed by 6 bases and J by 6 bases, leaving 15 bases between them. The length of the CDR3 is 13 residues. This chain's CDR3 is CASSLVPPGEQYF. In DNA, the CDR3 is TGTGCCAGCAGCCTAGTACCTCCCGGCGAGCAGTACTTC.

The V call is TRBV7-9, the J call TRBJ1-2; 7 nucleotides match TRBD1. This CDR3 is 14 amino acids long. Unmatched junction bases numbered 7, after V lost 5 bases and J lost 4 bases. CDR1 is SEHNR and CDR2 is FQNEAQ in the germline V gene (reference sequence). For the CDR3, the DNA is TGTGCCAGCAGCCCAAGACAGGGAATCTATGGCTACACCTTC. This gives the protein CASSPRQGIYGYTF.

J is TRBJ1-6 and V is TRBV27, with D possibly being TRBD1 (6 bases). V shed 3 bases and J shed 7 bases, with 10 bases lying between them. Looked up from germline, CDR1 is MNHEY and CDR2 is SMNVEV (reference sequence). The CDR3 loop spans 14 amino acids. The CDR3 DNA sequence: TGTGCCAGCAGTTTTAGGACAGCCAATTCACCCCTCCACTTT. It codes for CASSFRTANSPLHF.

V usage is TRBV5-8 and J usage is TRBJ1-1, with TRBD1 matching 8 bases. J was trimmed by 6 bases and V by 5 bases; bases with no gene match: 3. The CDR3 is 12 residues long. Germline lookup yields CDR1 SGHTS and CDR2 YDEGEE. The CDR3 here is CASRLTGAEAFF. The CDR3 DNA follows: TGTGCCAGCAGACTGACAGGGGCTGAAGCTTTCTTT.

The chain uses TRBV10-3 and TRBJ2-7, with D possibly matching TRBD1 (6 bases). Trimming removed 6 bases from V and 1 base from J, with 13 bases in between. This CDR3 spans 14 amino acids. The germline CDR1 and CDR2 sequences are ENHRY and SYGVKD. In DNA form, the CDR3 reads TGTGCCATCAGGGAAGCCGACAGGTCCTACGAGCAGTACTTC. Its translation is CAIREADRSYEQYF.